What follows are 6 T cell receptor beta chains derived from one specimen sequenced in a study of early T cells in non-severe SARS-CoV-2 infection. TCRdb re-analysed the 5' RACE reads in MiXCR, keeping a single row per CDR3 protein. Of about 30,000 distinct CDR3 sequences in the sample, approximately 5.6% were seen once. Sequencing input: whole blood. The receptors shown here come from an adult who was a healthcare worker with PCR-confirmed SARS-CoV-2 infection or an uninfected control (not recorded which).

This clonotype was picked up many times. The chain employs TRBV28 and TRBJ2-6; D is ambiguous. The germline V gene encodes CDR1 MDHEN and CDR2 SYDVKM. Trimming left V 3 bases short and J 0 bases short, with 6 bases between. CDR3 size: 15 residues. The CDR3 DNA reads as TGTGCCAGCAGTTTTAGGAGCTCTGGGGCCAACGTCCTGACTTTC. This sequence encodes CASSFRSSGANVLTF. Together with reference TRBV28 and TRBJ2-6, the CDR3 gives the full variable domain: DVKVTQSSRYLVKRTGEKVFLECVQDMDHENMFWYRQDPGLGLRLIYFSYDVKMKEKGDIPEGYSVSREKKERFSLILESASTNQTSMYLCASSFRSSGANVLTFGAGSRLTVL.

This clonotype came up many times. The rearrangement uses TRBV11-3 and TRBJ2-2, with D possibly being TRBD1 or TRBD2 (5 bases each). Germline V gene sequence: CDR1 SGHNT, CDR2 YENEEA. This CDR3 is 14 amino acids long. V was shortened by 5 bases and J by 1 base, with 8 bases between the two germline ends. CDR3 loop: CASSPGRNTGELFF. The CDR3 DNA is TGTGCCAGCAGCCCGGGACGGAACACCGGGGAGCTGTTTTTT. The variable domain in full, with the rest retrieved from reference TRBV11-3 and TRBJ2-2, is EAGVVQSPRYKIIEKKQPVAFWCNPISGHNTLYWYLQNLGQGPELLIRYENEEAVDDSQLPKDRFSAERLKGVDSTLKIQPAELGDSAVYLCASSPGRNTGELFFGEGSRLTVL.

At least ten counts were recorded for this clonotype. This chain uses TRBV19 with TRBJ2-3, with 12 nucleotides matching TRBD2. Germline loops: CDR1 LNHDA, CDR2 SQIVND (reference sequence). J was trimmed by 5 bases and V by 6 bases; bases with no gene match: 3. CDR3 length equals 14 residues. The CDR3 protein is CASRTSGGRDTQYF. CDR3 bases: TGTGCCAGTAGGACTAGCGGGGGCCGAGATACGCAGTATTTT.

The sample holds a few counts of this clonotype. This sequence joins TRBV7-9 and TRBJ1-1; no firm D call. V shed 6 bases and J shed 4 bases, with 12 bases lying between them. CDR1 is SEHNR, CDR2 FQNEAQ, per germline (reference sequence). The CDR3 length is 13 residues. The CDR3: CASSFERSTEAFF. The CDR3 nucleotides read TGTGCCAGCAGTTTTGAAAGGAGCACTGAAGCTTTCTTT.

CDR3 sequence: CASSLGDSRTDTQYF. DNA for the CDR3: TGCGCCAGCAGCTTGGGGGACAGCCGCACAGATACGCAGTATTTT. V is TRBV5-1 and J is TRBJ2-3, with 7 bases matching TRBD1. CDR1 is SGHRS, CDR2 YFSETQ, per germline. V trimming: 0 bases; J trimming: 1 base; junction bases outside the gene matches: 2. CDR3 length: 15 amino acids.

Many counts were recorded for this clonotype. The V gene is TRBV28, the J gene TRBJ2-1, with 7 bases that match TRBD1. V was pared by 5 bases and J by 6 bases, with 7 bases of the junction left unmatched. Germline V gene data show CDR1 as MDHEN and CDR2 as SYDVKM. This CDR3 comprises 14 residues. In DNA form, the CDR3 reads TGTGCCAGCAGTCCCCAACAGGGGCTCAATGAGCAGTTCTTC. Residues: CASSPQQGLNEQFF. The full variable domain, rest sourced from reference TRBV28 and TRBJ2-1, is DVKVTQSSRYLVKRTGEKVFLECVQDMDHENMFWYRQDPGLGLRLIYFSYDVKMKEKGDIPEGYSVSREKKERFSLILESASTNQTSMYLCASSPQQGLNEQFFGPGTRLTVL.